Below, one TCR beta chain is given with its context. Its antigen is unknown. Reverse transcription of roughly 0.45 to 1 ug RNA used random hexamers. TCRdb re-derived calls from the immunoSEQ multiplex PCR reads in MiXCR, one entry per CDR3 protein. The repertoire holds some 200,000 distinct CDR3 sequences, 90% to 95% seen once, with around 0.079% in the top ten. These data originate in a study of CD8 T cells in Susac syndrome. Points from the study as a whole: The TCR sequencing and HLA analysis in the study involved a relatively small number of individuals, as the study acknowledged.

Per the germline V gene, CDR1 is LGHNA and CDR2 is YNFKEQ. The CDR3 length is 18 residues. Deletions cut 4 bases from V and 5 bases from J, with 21 bases between. CD8+ and CD4+ T cells from blood underwent TCR beta sequencing. The V and J genes are TRBV4-2 and TRBJ1-6; a weak D match, TRBD1 (5 bases). The sample comprised CD4+ T cells from PBMCs. The sequence derives from a human donor with Susac syndrome. The CDR3 DNA reads as TGTGCCAGCAGCCTCAGGTGGGGGGGGACCGGGGATAATTCACCCCTCCACTTT. Its translation: CASSLRWGGTGDNSPLHF.